These 17 T cell receptor beta chains were all obtained from the same sample, sequenced in a study of spatial heterogeneity in lung cancer. Time point here: sample taken at primary tumor resection. Extraction of whole RNA from tumor, nontumor lung or frozen PBMC preceded unsorted sequencing. One entry per CDR3 protein, called by TCRdb with MiXCR from the 5' RACE reads. Here the sample spans about 6,900 distinct CDR3 sequences, around 3.6% being singletons. Source: normal lung tissue next to the tumor, taken at surgery. These TCRs come from a female donor with early-stage non-small cell lung cancer.

This clonotype qualifies as hyperexpanded. This beta chain is a stray read from a library made for alpha chains; its abundance is not meaningful. The rearrangement joins TRBV5-6 to TRBJ2-3; no clear D gene. The CDR3 covers 12 residues. Germline V gene lookup returns CDR1 SGHDT and CDR2 YYEEEE. V dropped 2 bases and J dropped 3 bases, with 4 bases sitting between them. This CDR3 is CASSFGTDTQYF. The CDR3 DNA reads as TGTGCCAGCAGCTTCGGTACAGATACGCAGTATTTT.

In this sample, this clonotype turned up many times. This beta chain is off target for a library built for alpha chains, so its abundance means little. V gene TRBV5-1 combines with J gene TRBJ2-1; 11 bases map to TRBD1. The CDR3 loop spans 15 amino acids. CDR1 and CDR2 (germline): SGHRS, YFSETQ. J gave up 6 bases and V 7 bases, and 9 bases lay outside the gene matches. CDR3 amino acids: CASSDTGQGGNEQFF. Written as DNA, the CDR3 is TGCGCCAGCTCCGACACGGGACAGGGGGGCAATGAGCAGTTCTTC.

This clonotype rates as medium-sized (0.01 to 0.1%). This beta chain is off target for a library built for alpha chains, so its abundance means little. The rearrangement joins TRBV10-3 to TRBJ1-1, with D possibly matching TRBD1 (5 bases). CDR3 length: 16 residues. The V end was cut by 6 bases, the J end by 3 bases, with 20 bases between. The germline CDR1 and CDR2 sequences are ENHRY and SYGVKD. The CDR3 coding sequence is TGTGCCATCAGCTCCCGGGACGGGCGGGAGGACACTGAAGCTTTCTTT. Translated: CAISSRDGREDTEAFF.

This clonotype has ten or more counts. The library was built for alpha chains, so this beta chain is an off-target read and its size means little. The chain combines TRBV14 with TRBJ2-5; D is undetermined. This CDR3 is built from 13 residues. Looked up from germline, CDR1 is SGHDN and CDR2 is FVKESK. V lost 4 bases, J lost 4 bases, and 10 bases lay in between. CDR3 amino acids: CASSRMVGETQYF. The DNA for the CDR3 is TGTGCCAGCAGCCGGATGGTTGGAGAGACCCAGTACTTC.

This clonotype was seen many times. A library made for alpha chains picked up this beta chain off target, so its size means little. The chain has TRBV2 and TRBJ1-1; TRBD1 matches at 7 bases. CDR3 length: 14 residues. The germline CDR1 and CDR2 sequences are SNHLY and FYNNEI. Unmatched junction bases numbered 2, after V lost 4 bases and J lost 0 bases. The CDR3 coding sequence is TGTGCCAGCAGTGGGCAGGGGGTGAACACTGAAGCTTTCTTT. The encoded protein is CASSGQGVNTEAFF. The variable domain in full, with the rest retrieved from reference TRBV2 and TRBJ1-1, is EPEVTQTPSHQVTQMGQEVILRCVPISNHLYFYWYRQILGQKVEFLVSFYNNEISEKSEIFDDQFSVERPDGSNFTLKIRSTKLEDSAMYFCASSGQGVNTEAFFGQGTRLTVV.

This clonotype occurred many times. Since the library was made to target alpha chains, this beta chain is a stray read and its abundance is not meaningful. The V gene is TRBV6-1, the J gene TRBJ1-4; D is unclear. The CDR3 extends over 12 amino acids. The V end was cut by 5 bases, the J end by 4 bases, with 5 bases between. Per the germline V gene, CDR1 is MNHNS and CDR2 is SASEGT. CDR3 amino acids: CASSNSNEKLFF. As DNA, the CDR3 is TGTGCCAGCAGTAACAGTAATGAAAAACTGTTTTTT.

By frequency in the sample, this clonotype is medium-sized (0.01 to 0.1%). For a library built for alpha chains, this beta chain is a stray read; little rests on its size. The chain is built from TRBV6-2 or TRBV6-3 and TRBJ1-5; the match to TRBD1 covers 8 bases. CDR1 MNHEY and CDR2 SVGEGT come from the germline V gene. CDR3 length equals 18 residues. After removal of 2 bases from V and 7 bases from J, the junction contained 16 bases not matched to a gene. The CDR3 bases are TGTGCCAGCAGTTACCATCCAGAGGACAGGGTAGGAAGCCAGCCCCAGCATTTT. Residues: CASSYHPEDRVGSQPQHF.

Ten or more counts support this clonotype. This beta chain appears as a stray read in a library generated for alpha chains; its size is not informative. The J gene is TRBJ1-1, the V gene TRBV7-2; perhaps TRBD1 as D (5 bases). Germline loops: CDR1 SGHTA, CDR2 FQGNSA. The V end was cut by 5 bases, the J end by 5 bases, with 15 bases between. The CDR3 extends over 14 amino acids. CDR3 amino acids: CASSPGRGTTEAFF. CDR3 coding DNA: TGTGCCAGCAGCCCGGGACGGGGGACGACTGAAGCTTTCTTT.

This clonotype was seen many times. Being off target in a library aimed at alpha chains, this beta chain has a size of little meaning. The chain recombines TRBV5-1 with TRBJ2-7; possibly TRBD2 for D (7 bases). CDR1 and CDR2 (germline): SGHRS, YFSETQ. V lost 1 base to trimming and J lost 5 bases, with 13 bases between them. The CDR3 spans 14 residues. Here the CDR3 DNA reads TGCGCCAGCAGCTTGTATCCGGGGGGCGACGAGCAGTACTTC. This encodes CASSLYPGGDEQYF. The complete variable domain, with remaining parts taken from reference TRBV5-1 and TRBJ2-7, reads KAGVTQTPRYLIKTRGQQVTLSCSPISGHRSVSWYQQTPGQGLQFLFEYFSETQRNKGNFPGRFSGRQFSNSRSEMNVSTLELGDSALYLCASSLYPGGDEQYFGPGTRLTVT.

In its sample, this clonotype was seen many times. In a library made to pick up alpha chains, this beta chain is a stray read with a size that means little. The chain is built from TRBV20-1 and TRBJ1-6; 7 positions agree with TRBD1. Germline-derived CDR1 and CDR2 are DFQATT and SNEGSKA (reference sequence). The V gene end was trimmed by 3 bases and the J gene end by 7 bases; junction bases not matched to a gene: 6. The CDR3 loop spans 14 amino acids. CDR3 DNA: TGCAGTGCTAGTCCCGTCAGGGGGAATTCACCCCTCCACTTT. It encodes CSASPVRGNSPLHF.

In its sample, this clonotype ranks as medium-sized. This beta chain lies outside the target of a library built for alpha chains; its clone size means little. The V and J genes are TRBV20-1 and TRBJ1-1; TRBD1 aligns across 7 bases. The CDR3 extends over 15 amino acids. CDR1 and CDR2 (germline): DFQATT, SNEGSKA (reference sequence). The ends lost 5 bases at V and 3 bases at J; junction bases unmatched: 12. The CDR3 region is CSADDGQGGDTEAFF. CDR3 bases: TGCAGTGCTGATGATGGGCAGGGGGGAGACACTGAAGCTTTCTTT.

This clonotype is large in the sample. Because this beta chain is a stray read in a library intended to capture alpha chains, its abundance should not be given much weight. The chain combines TRBV3-1 with TRBJ2-2; no clear D. CDR1 is LGHDT and CDR2 is YNNKEL in the germline V gene (reference sequence). The CDR3 contains 13 residues. The V and J ends lost 2 bases and 6 bases respectively, with 7 bases between them. The CDR3 loop is CASSQLWSGELFF. The CDR3 DNA reads as TGTGCCAGCAGCCAATTGTGGTCCGGGGAGCTGTTTTTT.

There are many counts of this clonotype. Mismatch with germline at one junction end may stem from a read error. This beta chain appears as a stray read in a library generated for alpha chains; its size is not informative. The V gene is TRBV18, the J gene TRBJ1-3; D remains ambiguous. Germline values: CDR1 KGHSH, CDR2 LQKENI. CDR3 length equals 16 residues. CDR3: CASSPHPLSSGNTIYF. As DNA, the CDR3 is TGTGCCAGCTCTCCACACCCTTTGAGCTCTGGAAACACCATATATTTT. Combining the CDR3 with reference TRBV18 and TRBJ1-3 gives the whole variable domain NAGVMQNPRHLVRRRGQEARLRCSPMKGHSHVYWYRQLPEEGLKFMVYLQKENIIDESGMPKERFSAEFPKEGPSILRIQQVVRGDSAAYFCASSPHPLSSGNTIYFGEGSWLTVV.

This clonotype was counted between two and nine times. In a library made to pick up alpha chains, this beta chain is a stray read with a size that means little. This sequence joins TRBV6-5 and TRBJ2-7, with D unresolved. In germline, CDR1 is MNHEY, CDR2 SVGAGI. V shed 2 bases and J shed 3 bases, with 14 bases lying between them. The CDR3 loop spans 15 amino acids. CDR3 DNA sequence: TGTGCCAGCAGTTACCCCGACGCCATCCTCTACGAGCAGTACTTC. Translating it yields CASSYPDAILYEQYF.

Points on this clonotype: Found in a library prepared for alpha chains, this beta chain is an off-target read, and its abundance has little meaning. V is TRBV27 and J is TRBJ2-7; D might be TRBD1 or TRBD2, each matching 5 bases. The V end lost 5 bases, the J end lost 4 bases, and 12 bases lay between the germline ends. This CDR3 is 13 amino acids long. Germline CDR1 and CDR2: MNHEY and SMNVEV (reference sequence). DNA of the CDR3: TGTGCCAGCAGTCAATTCGGGGCATACGAGCAGTACTTC. The encoded protein is CASSQFGAYEQYF.

This clonotype rates as medium-sized (0.01 to 0.1%). This beta chain lies outside the target of a library built for alpha chains; its clone size means little. The CDR3 loop reads CASSSSGWSSGNTIYF. The CDR3 region has the DNA TGTGCCAGCAGTTCATCCGGCTGGAGTTCTGGAAACACCATATATTTT. This chain joins TRBV27 and TRBJ1-3; D unclear. V was clipped by 4 bases and J by 1 base, with 14 bases between them. This CDR3 is built from 16 residues. Germline V gives CDR1 MNHEY, CDR2 SMNVEV (reference sequence).

This clonotype was recorded many times. This beta chain is off target for a library built for alpha chains, so its abundance means little. The V call is TRBV4-2, the J call TRBJ1-1; D remains ambiguous. Per the germline V gene, CDR1 is LGHNA and CDR2 is YNFKEQ. Between the trimmed V and J ends, which lost 1 base and 5 bases, there was a span of 5 bases. The CDR3 is 12 amino acids. CDR3 coding DNA: TGTGCCAGCAGCCAAGTTGGGACTGAAGCTTTCTTT. This gives the protein CASSQVGTEAFF.